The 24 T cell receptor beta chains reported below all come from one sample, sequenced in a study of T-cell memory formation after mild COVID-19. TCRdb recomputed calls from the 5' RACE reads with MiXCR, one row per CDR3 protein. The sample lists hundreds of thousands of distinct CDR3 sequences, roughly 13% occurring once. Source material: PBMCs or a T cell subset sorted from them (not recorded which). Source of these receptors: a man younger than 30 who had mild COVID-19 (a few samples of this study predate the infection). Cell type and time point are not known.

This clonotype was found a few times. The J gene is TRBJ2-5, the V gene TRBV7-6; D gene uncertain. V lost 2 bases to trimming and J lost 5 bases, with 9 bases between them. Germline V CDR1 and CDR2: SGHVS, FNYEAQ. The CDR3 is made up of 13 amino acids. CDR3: CASSLLVFETQYF. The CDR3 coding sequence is TGTGCCAGCAGCTTACTAGTTTTCGAGACCCAGTACTTC.

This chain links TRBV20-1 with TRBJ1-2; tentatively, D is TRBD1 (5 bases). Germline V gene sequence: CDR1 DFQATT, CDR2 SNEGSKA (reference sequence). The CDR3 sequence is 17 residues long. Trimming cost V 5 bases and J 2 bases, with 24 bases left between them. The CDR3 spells CSAEVGGVGPMNYGYTF. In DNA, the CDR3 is TGCAGTGCTGAGGTTGGGGGGGTAGGTCCGATGAACTATGGCTACACCTTC.

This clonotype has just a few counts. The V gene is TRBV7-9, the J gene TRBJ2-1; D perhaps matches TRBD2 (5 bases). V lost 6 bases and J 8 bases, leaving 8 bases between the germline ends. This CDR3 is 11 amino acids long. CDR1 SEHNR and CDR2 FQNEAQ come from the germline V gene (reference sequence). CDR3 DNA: TGTGCCAGCAGTAAGAGGGATGAGCAGTTCTTC. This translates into CASSKRDEQFF.

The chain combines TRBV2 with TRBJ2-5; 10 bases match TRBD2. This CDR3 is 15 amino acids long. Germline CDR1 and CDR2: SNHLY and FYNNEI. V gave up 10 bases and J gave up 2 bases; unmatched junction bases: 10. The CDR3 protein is CANIRLAGTQETQYF. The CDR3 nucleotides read TGTGCCAACATCCGACTAGCGGGTACTCAAGAGACCCAGTACTTC.

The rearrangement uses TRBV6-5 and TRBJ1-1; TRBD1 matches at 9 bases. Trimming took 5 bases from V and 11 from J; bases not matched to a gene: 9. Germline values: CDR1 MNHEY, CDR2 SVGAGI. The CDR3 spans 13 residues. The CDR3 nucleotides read TGTGCCAGCAGTCACCCACTGGGGACAGGGGCTTTCTTT. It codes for CASSHPLGTGAFF.

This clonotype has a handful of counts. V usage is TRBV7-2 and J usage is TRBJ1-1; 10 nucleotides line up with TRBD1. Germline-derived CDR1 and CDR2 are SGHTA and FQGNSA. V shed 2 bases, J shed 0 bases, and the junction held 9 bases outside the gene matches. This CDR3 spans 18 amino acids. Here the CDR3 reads CASSLRGGTGELNTEAFF. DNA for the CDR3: TGTGCCAGCAGCTTAAGGGGCGGGACAGGGGAACTGAACACTGAAGCTTTCTTT.

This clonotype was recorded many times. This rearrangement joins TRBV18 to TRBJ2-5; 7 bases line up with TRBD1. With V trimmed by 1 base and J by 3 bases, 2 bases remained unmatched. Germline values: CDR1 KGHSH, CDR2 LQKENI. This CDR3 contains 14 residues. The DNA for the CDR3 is TGTGCCAGCTCACCACTAGACAGGGAAGAGACCCAGTACTTC. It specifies CASSPLDREETQYF.

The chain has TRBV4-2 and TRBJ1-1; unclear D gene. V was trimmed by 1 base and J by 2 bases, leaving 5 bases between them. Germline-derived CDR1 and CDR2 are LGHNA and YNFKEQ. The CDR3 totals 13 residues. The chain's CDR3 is CASSQGHNTEAFF. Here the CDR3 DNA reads TGTGCCAGCAGCCAAGGGCACAACACTGAAGCTTTCTTT.

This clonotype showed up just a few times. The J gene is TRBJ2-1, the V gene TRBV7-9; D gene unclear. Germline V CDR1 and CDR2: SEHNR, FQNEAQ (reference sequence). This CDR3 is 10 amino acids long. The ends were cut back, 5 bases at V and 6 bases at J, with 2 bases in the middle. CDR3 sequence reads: CASSANEQFF. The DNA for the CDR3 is TGTGCCAGCAGCGCCAATGAGCAGTTCTTC.

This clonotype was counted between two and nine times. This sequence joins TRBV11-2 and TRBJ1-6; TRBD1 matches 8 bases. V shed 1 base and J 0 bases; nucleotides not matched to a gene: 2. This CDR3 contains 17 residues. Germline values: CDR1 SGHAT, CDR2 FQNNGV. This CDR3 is CASSLGDRSSYNSPLHF. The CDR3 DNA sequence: TGTGCCAGCAGCTTAGGGGACAGGAGCTCCTATAATTCACCCCTCCACTTT.

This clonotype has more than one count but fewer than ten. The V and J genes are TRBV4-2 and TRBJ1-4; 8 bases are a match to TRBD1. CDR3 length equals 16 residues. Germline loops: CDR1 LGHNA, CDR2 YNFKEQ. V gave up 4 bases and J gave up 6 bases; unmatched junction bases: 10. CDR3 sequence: CASSLQDPGGDEKLFF. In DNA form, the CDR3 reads TGTGCCAGCAGCCTACAAGATCCAGGGGGCGATGAAAAACTGTTTTTT.

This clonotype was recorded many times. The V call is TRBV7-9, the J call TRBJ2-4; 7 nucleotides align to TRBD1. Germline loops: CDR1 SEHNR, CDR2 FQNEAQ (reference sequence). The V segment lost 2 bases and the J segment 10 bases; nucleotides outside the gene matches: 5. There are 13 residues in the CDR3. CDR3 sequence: CASSLSGGGIQYF. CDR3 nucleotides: TGTGCCAGCAGCTTATCAGGGGGTGGGATTCAGTACTTC.

The CDR3 DNA is TGTGCCAGCAGTTTCGGGCAGTCCACGAGCTCCTACAATGAGCAGTTCTTC. It encodes CASSFGQSTSSYNEQFF. The gene calls are TRBV12-3 or TRBV12-4 and TRBJ2-1; D ambiguous. The V gene lost 3 bases and the J gene lost 0 bases, with 15 bases spanning the gap. The CDR3 contains 17 residues.

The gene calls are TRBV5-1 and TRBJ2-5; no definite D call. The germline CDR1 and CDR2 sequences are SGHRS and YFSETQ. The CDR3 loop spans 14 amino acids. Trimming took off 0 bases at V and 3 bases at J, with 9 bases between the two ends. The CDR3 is CASSLGFGEETQYF. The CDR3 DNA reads TGCGCCAGCAGCTTGGGATTCGGAGAAGAGACCCAGTACTTC. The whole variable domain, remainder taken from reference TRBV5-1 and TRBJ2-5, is KAGVTQTPRYLIKTRGQQVTLSCSPISGHRSVSWYQQTPGQGLQFLFEYFSETQRNKGNFPGRFSGRQFSNSRSEMNVSTLELGDSALYLCASSLGFGEETQYFGPGTRLLVL.

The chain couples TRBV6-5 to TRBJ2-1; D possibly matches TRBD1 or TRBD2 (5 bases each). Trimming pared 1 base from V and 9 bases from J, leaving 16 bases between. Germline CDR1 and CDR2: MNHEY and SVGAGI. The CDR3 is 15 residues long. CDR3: CASSYWGWSESEQFF. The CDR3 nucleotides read TGTGCCAGCAGTTACTGGGGGTGGAGCGAGAGTGAGCAGTTCTTC.

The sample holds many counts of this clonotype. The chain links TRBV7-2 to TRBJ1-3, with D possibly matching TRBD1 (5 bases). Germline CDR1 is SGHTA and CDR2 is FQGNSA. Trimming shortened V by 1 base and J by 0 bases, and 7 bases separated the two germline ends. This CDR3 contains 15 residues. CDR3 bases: TGTGCCAGCAGCTTAGTGGGGGGCTCTGGAAACACCATATATTTT. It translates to CASSLVGGSGNTIYF.

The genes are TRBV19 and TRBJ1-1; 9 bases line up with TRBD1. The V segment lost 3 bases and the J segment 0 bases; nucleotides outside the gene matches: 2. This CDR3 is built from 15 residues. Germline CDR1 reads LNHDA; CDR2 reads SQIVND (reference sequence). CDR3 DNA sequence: TGTGCCAGTAGTATGACAGGGGGAATGAACACTGAAGCTTTCTTT. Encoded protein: CASSMTGGMNTEAFF.

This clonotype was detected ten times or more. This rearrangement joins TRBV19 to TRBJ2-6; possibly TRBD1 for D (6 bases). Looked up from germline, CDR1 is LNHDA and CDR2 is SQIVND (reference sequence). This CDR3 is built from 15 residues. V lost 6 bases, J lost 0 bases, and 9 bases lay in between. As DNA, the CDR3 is TGTGCCAGTAGGCCAGGGGACTCTGGGGCCAACGTCCTGACTTTC. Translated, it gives CASRPGDSGANVLTF.

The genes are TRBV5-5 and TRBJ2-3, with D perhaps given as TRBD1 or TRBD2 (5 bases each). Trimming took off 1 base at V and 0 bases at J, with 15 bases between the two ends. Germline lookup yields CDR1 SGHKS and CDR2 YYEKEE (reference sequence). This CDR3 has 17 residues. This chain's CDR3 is CASSLRGALGSTDTQYF. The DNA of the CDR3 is TGTGCCAGCAGCTTGCGAGGGGCCTTAGGTAGCACAGATACGCAGTATTTT.

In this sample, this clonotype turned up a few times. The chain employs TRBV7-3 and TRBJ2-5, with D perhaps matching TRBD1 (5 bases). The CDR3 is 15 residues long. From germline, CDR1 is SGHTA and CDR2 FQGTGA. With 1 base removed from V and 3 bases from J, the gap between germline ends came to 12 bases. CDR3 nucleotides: TGTGCCAGCAGCTTAAATGCCGACAGCAAAGAGACCCAGTACTTC. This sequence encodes CASSLNADSKETQYF.

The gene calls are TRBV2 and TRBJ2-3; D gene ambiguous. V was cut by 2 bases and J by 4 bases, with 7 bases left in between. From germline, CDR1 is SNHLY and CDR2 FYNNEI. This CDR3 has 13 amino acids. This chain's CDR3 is CASSESGPDTQYF. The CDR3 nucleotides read TGTGCCAGCAGTGAATCCGGGCCAGATACGCAGTATTTT.

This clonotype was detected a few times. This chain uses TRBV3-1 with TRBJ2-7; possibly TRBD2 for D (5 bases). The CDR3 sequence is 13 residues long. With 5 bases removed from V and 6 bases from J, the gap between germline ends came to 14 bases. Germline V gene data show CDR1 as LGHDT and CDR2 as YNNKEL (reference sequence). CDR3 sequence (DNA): TGTGCCAGCAGCGTAACTAGTTCATCCGAGCAGTACGTC. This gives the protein CASSVTSSSEQYV.

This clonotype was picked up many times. The CDR3 DNA is TGTGCCAGCAGCGTAGTTACAGGGTCGACCTACAATGAGCAGTTCTTC. This codes for CASSVVTGSTYNEQFF. V and J are TRBV9 and TRBJ2-1, with D possibly TRBD1 on 6 matching bases. V lost 0 bases and J lost 2, with 12 bases in between. The CDR3 length is 16 residues. Germline assignment: CDR1 SGDLS and CDR2 YYNGEE.

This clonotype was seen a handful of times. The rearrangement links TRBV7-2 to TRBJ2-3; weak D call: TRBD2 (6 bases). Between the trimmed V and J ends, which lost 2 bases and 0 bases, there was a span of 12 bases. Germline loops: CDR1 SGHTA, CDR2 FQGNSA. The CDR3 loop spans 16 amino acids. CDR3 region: CASSLWTITSTDTQYF. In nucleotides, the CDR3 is TGTGCCAGCAGCTTATGGACTATCACTAGCACAGATACGCAGTATTTT.